These 2 T cell receptor beta chains were all obtained from the same sample, sequenced in a study of T-cell reconstitution after alpha-beta-depleted transplantation in children. Unique molecular identifiers tagged the TCRbeta library. TCRdb reprocessed the PCR reads with MiXCR, giving one entry per CDR3 protein. The repertoire holds hundreds of thousands of distinct CDR3 sequences, with 8% to 9.5% as singletons. Source: PBMCs from the stem cell graft donor, taken from the stem cell graft. Every receptor here comes from a human donor who donated a stem cell graft to a child with acute lymphoblastic leukemia.

This clonotype was recorded at least ten times. The rearrangement uses TRBV20-1 and TRBJ2-1, with 10 bases identical to TRBD2. In germline, CDR1 is DFQATT, CDR2 SNEGSKA (reference sequence). This CDR3 contains 14 residues. Trimming cost V 7 bases and J 5 bases; bases outside gene matches: 8. In nucleotides, the CDR3 is TGCAGTGGAACACTAGCGGGGCAGGACAATGAGCAGTTCTTC. Protein sequence: CSGTLAGQDNEQFF.

This clonotype was seen ten or more times. The rearrangement links TRBV28 to TRBJ2-7; unclear D gene. V dropped 2 bases and J dropped 5 bases, with 4 bases sitting between them. This CDR3 has 11 residues. The germline gives CDR1 MDHEN, CDR2 SYDVKM. The CDR3 sequence: CASSLRDEQYF. In DNA form, the CDR3 reads TGTGCCAGCAGTTTACGGGACGAGCAGTACTTC.